This T cell receptor (beta chain) was obtained from a study of blood T cell repertoires in COVID-19. Study information: The cDNA or gDNA used as material had been derived from T cells, B-cell-depleted T cells, or PBMCs.

In the original workflow: Amplifying reference gene primers gave estimates of nucleated cell counts. Sequencing was performed with immunoSEQ multiplex PCR; in TCRdb, only in-frame clones are kept and a portion is missing. That table gives V, J and clone size, and the DNA gave D and trimming. Here the sample spans hundreds of thousands of clones, about 90% being singletons. The source is a woman aged 50 to 60 who had recovered from COVID-19. The sequenced sample consisted of peripheral blood.

For the CDR3, the DNA is TGTGCCAGCAGCATTGACAGGGTTGGGGCCAACGTCCTGACTTTC. Its translation: CASSIDRVGANVLTF. The chain combines TRBV7-2 with TRBJ2-6; 7 bases match TRBD1. Germline V gene data show CDR1 as SGHTA and CDR2 as FQGNSA. The junction had 4 bases not matched to a gene; V was cut back by 5 bases and J by 3 bases. The CDR3 length is 15 residues.